A selection of T cell receptor beta chains follows, all from one sample in a study of blood T cell repertoires in COVID-19. Using immunoSEQ multiplex PCR, the repertoire was profiled, and TCRdb retains in-frame clones only, with some absent. The sample records 60,000 to 85,000 clones, around three quarters being singletons. Sequencing was performed on peripheral blood. These receptors were taken from a human donor in a cohort sampled during active COVID-19. The CDR3 runs from the conserved cysteine through the conserved F or W. The order of the fields is CDR3 length, D gene, J gene, clone size, V gene, CDR3 DNA, CDR3 protein. The D gene is left open where the match is weak. Clone size is shown for a subset of rows, as once, few, many or a class of expanded clone.

>17|TRBD1|TRBJ2-7|-|TRBV4-2
TGTGCCAGCAGCCAACAAAAGTTGGGACAGGAGCTCTACGAGCAGTACTTC
CASSQQKLGQELYEQYF
>17|TRBD1|TRBJ1-6|-|TRBV25-1
TGTGCCAGCAGAGAGACCATCCCGGGACAGGGGAATTCACCCCTCCACTTT
CASRETIPGQGNSPLHF
>17|TRBD1|TRBJ2-5|-|TRBV5-8
TGTGCCAGCAGCTATACCGGGACAGGGAATGTAAGGGAGACCCAGTACTTC
CASSYTGTGNVRETQYF
>14|TRBD1|TRBJ1-1|-|TRBV5-4
TGTGCCAGCAGCTTGGACAGGGGGGACACTGAAGCTTTCTTT
CASSLDRGDTEAFF
>12|-|TRBJ2-5|-|TRBV10-3
TGTGCCATCAGTGAAAGGGGAGAGACCCAGTACTTC
CAISERGETQYF
>16|TRBD2|TRBJ2-7|-|TRBV12-5
TGTGCTAGTGGTACGGACGTAGCGGGAGGGGCCTACGAGCAGTACTTC
CASGTDVAGGAYEQYF
>15|TRBD2|TRBJ2-7|-|TRBV6-5
TGTGCCAGCAGTTACTCGGCTAGCGGGAGTTATGAGCAGTACTTC
CASSYSASGSYEQYF
>14|-|TRBJ1-4|-|TRBV6-5
TGTGCCAGCAGTTACGGACACACTAATGAAAAACTGTTTTTT
CASSYGHTNEKLFF
>14|-|TRBJ2-7|-|TRBV11-3
TGTGCCAGCAGCTTTTCTGGGACTTCCTACGAGCAGTACTTC
CASSFSGTSYEQYF
>12|-|TRBJ2-7|-|TRBV6-2/TRBV6-3
TGTGCCAGCAGCCTATCAGCCTACGAGCAGTACTTC
CASSLSAYEQYF
>10|-|TRBJ2-4|-|TRBV20-1
TGCAGTGCTAGGGTGGCTAGCCTCATCTTC
CSARVASLIF
>11|-|TRBJ1-4|-|TRBV29-1
TGCAGCGTTGCCGGGGGTGAAAAACTGTTTTTT
CSVAGGEKLFF
>14|-|TRBJ2-7|-|TRBV28
TGTGCCAGCCTTTTGGGCGGGGCCTCCTACGAGCAGTACTTC
CASLLGGASYEQYF
>13|-|TRBJ2-7|-|TRBV6-5
TGTGCCAGCAGATTCCCGGGACAATACGAGCAGTACTTC
CASRFPGQYEQYF
>15|-|TRBJ2-6|-|TRBV10-1
TGCGCCAGCAGTCAATCGGGGGTTGGGGCCAACGTCCTGACTTTC
CASSQSGVGANVLTF
>16|TRBD1|TRBJ1-1|-|TRBV19
TGTGCCAGTTTCGACAGGGGCACTGCCGGGAGCACTGAAGCTTTCTTT
CASFDRGTAGSTEAFF
>19|TRBD2|TRBJ2-1|-|TRBV11-3
TGTGCCAGCAGCCGACTTAGCGGGAGTAAGTTACCCCTGGTGAATGAGCAGTTCTTC
CASSRLSGSKLPLVNEQFF
>13|-|TRBJ2-3|-|TRBV19
TGTGCCAGTAGTGTACGAGGCACAGATACGCAGTATTTT
CASSVRGTDTQYF
>17|TRBD1|TRBJ1-2|once|TRBV30
TGTGCCTGGAGTCCCCTCAAGGGCAGGGGGCCTTCCTATGGCTACACCTTC
CAWSPLKGRGPSYGYTF
>14|-|TRBJ2-3|many|TRBV7-8
TGTGCCAGCAAACCAGGGACATCCGGAGATACGCAGTATTTT
CASKPGTSGDTQYF
>14|TRBD1|TRBJ1-1|-|TRBV10-3
TGTGCCATCAGTGGGACAGGGATGAACACTGAAGCTTTCTTT
CAISGTGMNTEAFF
>17|TRBD1|TRBJ1-1|few|TRBV6-4
TGTGCCAGCAGTGCCGTCGAAGGGGCAGGGGGCGACACTGAAGCTTTCTTT
CASSAVEGAGGDTEAFF
>16|TRBD2|TRBJ2-5|-|TRBV6-1
TGTGCCAGCAGTGAGGTTTGGACTAGCGGGAGGGAGACCCAGTACTTC
CASSEVWTSGRETQYF
>14|-|TRBJ1-5|-|TRBV3-1/TRBV3-2
TGTGCCAGCAGCCAAGATCGTAGCAATCAGCCCCAGCATTTT
CASSQDRSNQPQHF
>15|-|TRBJ1-1|-|TRBV19
TGTGCCAGTAGTATATTAAGGGGGAAGAACACTGAAGCTTTCTTT
CASSILRGKNTEAFF
>16|TRBD1|TRBJ2-3|-|TRBV9
TGTGCCAGCAGCGCGAGTCTAGGGGGCGGCACAGATACGCAGTATTTT
CASSASLGGGTDTQYF
>14|-|TRBJ2-7|-|TRBV5-5
TGTGCCAGCAGTCGGGACACCCAATCCTACGAGCAGTACTTC
CASSRDTQSYEQYF
>15|TRBD1|TRBJ2-7|-|TRBV4-3
TGCGCCAGCAGCCTTCGGACAGGGGGATCCTACGAGCAGTACTTC
CASSLRTGGSYEQYF
>16|TRBD1|TRBJ1-5|-|TRBV19
TGTGCCAGTAGTCCCGAGACAGGGGGCGGAGGTCAGCCCCAGCATTTT
CASSPETGGGGQPQHF
>13|-|TRBJ1-2|-|TRBV6-5
TGTGCCAGCAGAACAGGGCAAAACTATGGCTACACCTTC
CASRTGQNYGYTF
>15|TRBD2|TRBJ2-7|-|TRBV6-5
TGTGCCAGCACTCCAGGACTAGCGGGAGTCTACGAGCAGTACTTC
CASTPGLAGVYEQYF
>13|-|TRBJ1-2|-|TRBV2
TGTGCCAGCAGTGTTGCCGACAGGTTATCGATCACCTTC
CASSVADRLSITF
>15|-|TRBJ2-1|-|TRBV11-1
TGTGCCAGCAGCTTAGAGGGGAACCGCTACAATGAGCAGTTCTTC
CASSLEGNRYNEQFF
>15|-|TRBJ2-2|-|TRBV6-5
TGTGCCAGCAGAAGGTCCGGGACTAACACCGGGGAGCTGTTTTTT
CASRRSGTNTGELFF
>15|-|TRBJ1-1|few|TRBV6-5
TGTGCCAGCAGTTACTCGGGCTCAGGGGACACTGAAGCTTTCTTT
CASSYSGSGDTEAFF
>15|TRBD1|TRBJ2-7|-|TRBV6-5
TGTGCCAGCATTAGGGACAGGGGGCCATCCTACGAGCAGTACTTC
CASIRDRGPSYEQYF
>14|-|TRBJ2-5|-|TRBV5-1
TGCGCCAGCAGCTGGGACGTGGGAGGAGAGACCCAGTACTTC
CASSWDVGGETQYF
>14|-|TRBJ2-7|-|TRBV4-1
TGCGCCAGCAGCCAAGCCGGGGAATACTACGAGCAGTACTTC
CASSQAGEYYEQYF
>16|TRBD2|TRBJ2-1|-|TRBV10-3
TGTGCCATCAGGAATGGACTAGCGGGGGGCTACAATGAGCAGTTCTTC
CAIRNGLAGGYNEQFF
>14|-|TRBJ1-6|-|TRBV19
TGTGCCAGTAGTATCCCCACAGACCCTTCACCCCTCCACTTT
CASSIPTDPSPLHF
>15|-|TRBJ1-1|few|TRBV19
TGTGCCAGTAGGCCTCCCGAAACAAGATTCGCTGAAGCTTTCTTT
CASRPPETRFAEAFF
>15|TRBD1|TRBJ1-2|few|TRBV7-9
TGTGCCAGCAGCCAACCCTTGACAGGGAGTAATGGCTACACCTTC
CASSQPLTGSNGYTF
>15|-|TRBJ1-6|-|TRBV11-2
TGTGCCAGCAGCCGCAGTACGACCTATAATTCACCCCTCCACTTT
CASSRSTTYNSPLHF
>14|-|TRBJ2-7|-|TRBV7-2
TGTGCCAGCAGCTTAGGTGGAGCTTTCTACGAGCAGTACTTC
CASSLGGAFYEQYF
>12|-|TRBJ2-7|once|TRBV19
TGTGCCAGTAGTATTGACAGGCGCGAGCAGTACTTC
CASSIDRREQYF
>16|-|TRBJ2-3|-|TRBV30
TGTGCCTGGACGACAGGTAGCTCTCTTTACACAGATACGCAGTATTTT
CAWTTGSSLYTDTQYF